This T cell receptor beta chain was sequenced during a study of OX40 agonist ivuxolimab in advanced cancers. Context from the whole study: Ivuxolimab, which targeted the costimulatory receptor OX40 (CD134), was an agonistic, fully human IgG2 monoclonal antibody. Patients were allowed to have had prior anti-PD-1, anti-PD-L1 or anti-CTLA-4 therapy, and 30% to 40% of the dose-escalation patients had previously received checkpoint inhibitors. Intravenous ivuxolimab was administered to patients every 2 weeks at six dose levels: 0.01, 0.1, 0.3, 1.5, 3 and 10 mg/kg. Peripheral TCRbeta sequencing was intended to test whether TCR sequence diversity was altered and clonal T-cell expansion was caused by ivuxolimab. In the dose-escalation cohort, roughly 82% of patients were male, and the mean age was 60 years with a range of roughly 20 to 80. The paper describes the monotherapy dose-escalation part (N of about 52 patients) of the phase I trial of ivuxolimab. Partial responses occurred in three dose-escalation patients, of whom one had hepatocellular carcinoma and two had cutaneous melanoma. Of the approximately 53 patients in dose escalation, around 19 had hepatocellular carcinoma, about 15 had melanoma, 9 had renal cell carcinoma and 9 had head and neck cancer.

Patients with autoimmune disease history or receiving systemic immunosuppression were excluded from the trial. Peripheral blood for TCR sequencing was collected from all dose cohorts at baseline, on cycle 4 day 1, and on cycle 7 day 1. Samples came from an open-label, multicenter, first-in-human phase I dose-escalation trial of ivuxolimab. The trial enrolled adults with locally advanced or metastatic head and neck squamous cell, hepatocellular, melanoma or renal cell carcinoma. Before TCR sequencing, CD4+ T cells and CD8+ T cells were sorted from peripheral blood as separate populations. Only a few counts were recorded for this clone. Its antigen is not yet known. Per-base quality was not reported, and no clone a single base away is much larger than it. The same CDR3 is also encoded by other DNA sequences in this sample. Genomic DNA was isolated from the sorted cells so that the TCRbeta CDR3 region could be sequenced. The immunoSEQ Assay was used for sequencing of TCRbeta CDR3 regions. The table comes from immuneACCESS by way of TCRdb, which keeps in-frame sequences with V and J called. Part of the clones is missing from these tables; in studies checked, under half for an unresolved V gene and the rest for unknown reasons. A total of tens of thousands of clones appear in this sample, 70% to 90% of them only once. In total, the top ten clones hold 0.27% of the sample.

Cut back by 2 bases and 4 bases, the V and J ends lie 8 bases apart. Via the germline V gene, CDR1 is MNHEY and CDR2 SVGAGI. The CDR3 spans 13 residues, from the cysteine through the phenylalanine. Of the read, only the CDR3 DNA is kept; its 39 bases are in frame from base 1. What the authors observed across the whole study: Low levels of normalized T-cell clonal expansion were also seen in some patients who did not respond. At doses from 0.1 to 3.0 mg/kg, clonal expansion was seen in both CD4+ and CD8+ blood T cells between baseline and week 6. Which antigens the clonally expanded peripheral T cells were specific for was not determined. After ivuxolimab, expanded clones were on average more numerous among CD8+ T cells than among CD4+ T cells. In the 0.1-3.0 mg/kg groups, partial responders had among the lowest normalized peripheral clonal expansion, particularly in CD8+ T cells.

This receptor was obtained from an adult with an advanced solid tumor such as melanoma, head and neck, liver or kidney cancer. This sample comprised CD4+ or CD8+ T cells sorted from blood, obtained in a trial of the OX40 agonist ivuxolimab. The V and J segments used are TRBV6-5 and TRBJ1-1, with the D gene not clear enough to name. The CDR3 corresponds to CASSYIGGTEAFF. DNA sequence: TGTGCCAGCAGTTACATAGGAGGCACTGAAGCTTTCTTT.